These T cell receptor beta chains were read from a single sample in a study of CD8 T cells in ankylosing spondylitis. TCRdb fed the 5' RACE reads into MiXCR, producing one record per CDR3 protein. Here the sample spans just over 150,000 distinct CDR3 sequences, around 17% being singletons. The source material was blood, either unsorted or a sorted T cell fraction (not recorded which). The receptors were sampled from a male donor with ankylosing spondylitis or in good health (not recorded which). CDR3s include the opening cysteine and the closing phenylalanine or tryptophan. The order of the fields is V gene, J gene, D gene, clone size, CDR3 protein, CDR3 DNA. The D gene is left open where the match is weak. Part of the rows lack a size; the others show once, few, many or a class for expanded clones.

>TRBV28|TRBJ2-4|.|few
CASSLWGAPENIQYF
TGTGCCAGCAGTTTATGGGGCGCTCCGGAAAACATTCAGTACTTC
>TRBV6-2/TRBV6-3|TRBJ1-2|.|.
CAGSYQGPGVGTRPIYGYTF
TGTGCCGGCAGTTACCAGGGGCCAGGTGTGGGGACCCGGCCAATTTATGGCTACACCTTC
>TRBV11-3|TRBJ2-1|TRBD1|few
CASSFQGARNNEQFF
TGTGCCAGCAGCTTTCAGGGGGCTCGGAACAATGAGCAGTTCTTC
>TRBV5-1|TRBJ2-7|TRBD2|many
CASSLLGGPSTYEQYF
TGCGCCAGCAGCCTACTGGGAGGGCCGTCGACCTACGAGCAGTACTTC
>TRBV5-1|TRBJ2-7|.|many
CASSSQPAGAYEQYF
TGCGCCAGCAGCTCCCAGCCAGCCGGGGCCTACGAGCAGTACTTC
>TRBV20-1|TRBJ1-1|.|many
CSAKDGFTEAFF
TGCAGTGCTAAGGACGGATTCACTGAAGCTTTCTTT
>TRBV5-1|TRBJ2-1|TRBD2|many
CASSLIASGYNEQFF
TGCGCCAGCAGCTTGATAGCTAGCGGATACAATGAGCAGTTCTTC
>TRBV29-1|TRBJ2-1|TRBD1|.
CSVGTGSRPGQFF
TGCAGCGTTGGGACAGGGTCCCGACCTGGGCAGTTCTTC
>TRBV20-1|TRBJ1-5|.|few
CCARDILESGVGQPQHF
TGCTGTGCTAGAGATATTTTAGAGTCAGGGGTCGGTCAGCCCCAGCATTTT
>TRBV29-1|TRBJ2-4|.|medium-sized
CSVEQGTIQYF
TGCAGCGTTGAACAGGGGACCATTCAGTACTTC
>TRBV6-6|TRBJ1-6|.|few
CASSWMGGPQGDSPLHF
TGTGCCAGCAGCTGGATGGGGGGGCCCCAGGGAGATTCACCCCTCCACTTT
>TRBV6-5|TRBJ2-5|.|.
CASSRRQLQETQYF
TGTGCCAGCAGCCGAAGACAGCTTCAAGAGACCCAGTACTTC
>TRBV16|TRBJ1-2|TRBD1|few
CASSQLRTGGDYGYTF
TGTGCCAGCAGCCAACTCAGGACAGGGGGTGACTATGGCTACACCTTC
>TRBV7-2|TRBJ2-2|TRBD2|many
CASSKGLAENTGELFF
TGTGCCAGCAGCAAAGGACTAGCGGAAAACACCGGGGAGCTGTTTTTT
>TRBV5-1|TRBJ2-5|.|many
CASSLNNGQETQYF
TGCGCCAGCAGCTTGAACAACGGGCAAGAGACCCAGTACTTC
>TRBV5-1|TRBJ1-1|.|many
CASSRTAELNTEAFF
TGCGCCTCCAGCCGGACAGCAGAGTTGAACACTGAAGCTTTCTTT
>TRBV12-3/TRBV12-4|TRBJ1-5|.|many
CASGPGSINQPQHF
TGTGCCAGCGGTCCGGGGTCCATTAATCAGCCCCAGCATTTT
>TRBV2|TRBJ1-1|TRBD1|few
CASSVARTGSIYEAFF
TGTGCCAGCAGTGTCGCTCGGACAGGGAGTATTTATGAAGCTTTCTTT
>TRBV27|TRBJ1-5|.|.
CASSPIYASRGSHNQPQHF
TGTGCCAGCAGTCCCATCTACGCCTCACGGGGCAGCCACAATCAGCCCCAGCATTTT
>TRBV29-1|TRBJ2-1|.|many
CSVVHRAYNEQFF
TGCAGCGTTGTGCACAGGGCGTACAATGAGCAGTTCTTC
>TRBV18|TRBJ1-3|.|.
CASSSGLDNTIYF
TGTGCCAGCTCTTCAGGCCTCGACAACACCATATATTTT
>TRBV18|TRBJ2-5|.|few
CASSPRTQETQYF
TGTGCCAGCTCACCACGGACCCAGGAAACCCAGTACTTC
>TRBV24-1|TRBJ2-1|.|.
CATSDLGQGLRNEQFF
TGTGCCACCAGTGATTTAGGTCAGGGGCTACGGAATGAGCAGTTCTTC
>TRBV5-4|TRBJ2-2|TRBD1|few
CASSTQGRVTGELFF
TGTGCCAGCAGCACACAGGGGCGTGTGACCGGGGAGCTGTTTTTT
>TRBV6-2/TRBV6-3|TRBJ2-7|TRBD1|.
CASSIPIGTDLYEQYF
TGTGCCAGCAGTATACCGATCGGGACAGATCTCTACGAGCAGTACTTC
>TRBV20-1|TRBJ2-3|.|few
CSARASSDTQYF
TGCAGTGCTAGAGCTAGCTCCGATACGCAGTATTTT
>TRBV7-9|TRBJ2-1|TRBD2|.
CASSRLAGEVDEQFF
TGTGCCAGCAGTCGCCTAGCGGGAGAAGTGGATGAGCAGTTCTTC
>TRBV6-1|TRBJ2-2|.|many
CASYRATDTGELFF
TGTGCCAGTTACCGGGCCACCGACACCGGGGAGCTGTTTTTT
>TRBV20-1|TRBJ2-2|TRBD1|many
CSARDRHTGELFF
TGCAGTGCTAGGGACAGGCACACCGGGGAGCTGTTTTTT
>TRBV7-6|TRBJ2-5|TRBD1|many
CASSLVGTGVYQETQYF
TGTGCCAGCAGCTTAGTTGGGACAGGCGTGTACCAAGAGACCCAGTACTTC
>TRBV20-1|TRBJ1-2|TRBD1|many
CSARAGTGGNYGYTF
TGCAGTGCTAGAGCCGGGACAGGGGGGAACTATGGCTACACCTTC
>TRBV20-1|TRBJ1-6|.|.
CSAREGSSYNSPLHF
TGCAGTGCTAGAGAAGGGAGCTCCTATAATTCACCCCTCCACTTT
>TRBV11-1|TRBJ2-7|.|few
CASSLHDIGEQYF
TGTGCCAGCAGCTTACATGACATAGGAGAGCAGTACTTC
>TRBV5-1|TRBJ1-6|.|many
CASRRDGNNSPLHF
TGCGCCAGCAGACGGGACGGCAATAATTCACCCCTCCACTTT
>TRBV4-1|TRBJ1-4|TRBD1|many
CASSQGGTGNEKLFF
TGCGCCAGCAGCCAGGGCGGGACAGGGAATGAAAAACTGTTTTTT
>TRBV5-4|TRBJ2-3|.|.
CASSLAIGGSTDTQYF
TGTGCCAGCAGCTTGGCGATTGGGGGGAGCACAGATACGCAGTATTTT
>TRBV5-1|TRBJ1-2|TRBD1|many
CASSPGTASGYTF
TGCGCCAGCAGCCCCGGGACAGCCTCGGGCTACACCTTC
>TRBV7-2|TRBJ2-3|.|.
CASSLVGGDGTDTQYF
TGTGCCAGCAGCTTAGTGGGCGGAGACGGCACAGATACGCAGTATTTT
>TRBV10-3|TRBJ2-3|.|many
CAISGSMGNTQYF
TGTGCCATCAGTGGTTCTATGGGGAATACGCAGTATTTT
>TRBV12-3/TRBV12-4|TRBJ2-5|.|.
CASQKGPQETQYF
TGTGCCAGCCAAAAGGGACCTCAAGAGACCCAGTACTTC
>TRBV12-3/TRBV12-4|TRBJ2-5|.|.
CASSTGPQTQYF
TGTGCCAGCAGTACAGGGCCCCAGACCCAGTACTTC
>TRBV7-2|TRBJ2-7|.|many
CASSLALAYEQYF
TGTGCCAGCAGCTTAGCGCTAGCATACGAGCAGTACTTC
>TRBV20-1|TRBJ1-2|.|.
CSASDRSGYTF
TGCAGTGCTAGCGACAGGTCTGGCTACACCTTC
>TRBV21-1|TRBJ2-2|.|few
CASTSREGGRFNTGELFF
TGTGCCAGCACCTCTCGCGAAGGGGGGCGATTCAACACCGGGGAGCTGTTTTTT
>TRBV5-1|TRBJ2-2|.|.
CASSLDRIRAGELFF
TGCGCCAGCAGCTTGGACAGGATCCGCGCCGGGGAGCTGTTTTTT
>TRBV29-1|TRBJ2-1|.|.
CSVAGGGLYIEQFF
TGCAGCGTCGCCGGGGGTGGCTTATACATTGAGCAGTTCTTC
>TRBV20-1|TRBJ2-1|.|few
CSAPLPSSYYNEQFF
TGCAGTGCTCCACTACCGAGTTCCTACTACAATGAGCAGTTCTTC